One sample yielded the 13 T cell receptor beta chains listed below, sequenced in a study of blood T cell repertoires in COVID-19. Profiling relied on immunoSEQ multiplex PCR, and the TCRdb table lists in-frame clones only, not all of them. Seen here are around 420,000 clones, roughly 86% observed once, and the top ten hold about 2.1%. Specimen: PBMCs or T cells enriched from blood (not recorded which). The receptors shown here come from a woman aged 40 to 50 with acute COVID-19.

V and J are TRBV9 and TRBJ2-2; TRBD2 matches 8 bases. Germline V gene data show CDR1 as SGDLS and CDR2 as YYNGEE. There are 15 residues in the CDR3. The J segment lost 5 bases and the V segment lost 4 bases, leaving 7 bases of the junction unmatched. This CDR3 is CASSPGLGGTGELFF. The CDR3 nucleotides read TGTGCCAGCAGCCCGGGACTAGGAGGGACCGGGGAGCTGTTTTTT.

This chain links TRBV20-1 with TRBJ2-1; TRBD2 agrees at 11 bases. This CDR3 is 17 amino acids long. Germline lookup yields CDR1 DFQATT and CDR2 SNEGSKA (reference sequence). J gave up 0 bases and V 3 bases, and 7 bases lay outside the gene matches. CDR3: CSASVLAGALSYNEQFF. For the CDR3, the DNA is TGCAGTGCTAGTGTACTAGCGGGGGCTCTCTCCTACAATGAGCAGTTCTTC.

The chain is built from TRBV7-8 and TRBJ1-1; TRBD1 agrees at 9 bases. Trimming at V came to 4 bases and at J to 1 base, leaving 4 bases not matched to a gene. Germline V gives CDR1 SGHVS, CDR2 FQNEAQ. The CDR3 contains 15 residues. CDR3 sequence reads: CASSSGQGRNTEAFF. The CDR3 nucleotides are TGTGCCAGCAGCTCAGGACAGGGGAGGAACACTGAAGCTTTCTTT.

This chain uses TRBV13 with TRBJ1-1, with 9 bases lining up with TRBD1. V gave up 5 bases and J gave up 0 bases; unmatched junction bases: 4. In germline, CDR1 is PRHDT, CDR2 FYEKMQ (reference sequence). CDR3 length: 15 residues. CDR3 loop: CASSPQGALNTEAFF. Written as DNA, the CDR3 is TGTGCCAGCAGCCCACAGGGGGCTCTGAACACTGAAGCTTTCTTT.

The rearrangement joins TRBV12-5 to TRBJ1-2, with 7 bases aligning to TRBD1. V lost 4 bases, J lost 6 bases, and 5 bases stayed unmatched. The CDR3 has 13 amino acids. In germline, CDR1 is LGHNT, CDR2 FRNRAP. The chain's CDR3 is CASGWQGEDGYTF. The CDR3 DNA is TGTGCTAGTGGTTGGCAGGGGGAAGATGGCTACACCTTC. Based on the CDR3 plus reference TRBV12-5 and TRBJ1-2, the full variable domain is DARVTQTPRHKVTEMGQEVTMRCQPILGHNTVFWYRQTMMQGLELLAYFRNRAPLDDSGMPKDRFSAEMPDATLATLKIQPSEPRDSAVYFCASGWQGEDGYTFGSGTRLTVV.

This clone was observed a single time. CDR3 in DNA: TGCGCCAGCAGCTGGAAGGTAGGGGGGGATGGCACTGAAGCTTTCTTT. This codes for CASSWKVGGDGTEAFF. This chain links TRBV5-1 with TRBJ1-1, with D perhaps matching TRBD1 (6 bases). In germline, CDR1 is SGHRS, CDR2 YFSETQ. Trimming cost V 3 bases and J 4 bases, with 19 bases left between them. This CDR3 contains 16 residues.

A note on this clone: The identical CDR3 is also encoded by other nucleotide sequences in the sample. The chain is built from TRBV27 and TRBJ2-7; 15 bases line up with TRBD2. The CDR3 runs to 14 residues. Germline V gene lookup returns CDR1 MNHEY and CDR2 SMNVEV (reference sequence). V lost 5 bases to trimming and J lost 4 bases; unmatched junction nucleotides: 0. The CDR3 is CASSGTSGGYEQYF. DNA for the CDR3: TGTGCCAGCAGTGGGACTAGCGGGGGGTACGAGCAGTACTTC.

The chain combines TRBV6-5 with TRBJ2-1; 8 positions match TRBD2. There are 14 residues in the CDR3. The V and J ends lost 6 bases and 12 bases, in that order; junction bases with no gene match: 13. Germline CDR1 and CDR2: MNHEY and SVGAGI. CDR3 protein: CASSPGGAALLQFF. As DNA, the CDR3 is TGTGCCAGCAGCCCCGGGGGGGCCGCGCTTCTGCAGTTCTTC.

The rearrangement joins TRBV30 to TRBJ1-2, with TRBD1 as a possible D gene (5 bases). Germline CDR1 GTSNPN, CDR2 SVGIG (reference sequence). V was shortened by 5 bases and J by 1 base, with 11 bases between the two germline ends. This CDR3 comprises 13 residues. The CDR3 DNA sequence: TGTGCCTGGGTCGGGGACTTTAACTATGGCTACACCTTC. This encodes CAWVGDFNYGYTF.

The chain has TRBV4-1 and TRBJ1-4; 9 bases agree with TRBD1. The CDR3 contains 15 residues. Germline V lookup: CDR1 MGHRA, CDR2 YSYEKL. The trim removed 2 bases at V and 8 bases at J, leaving 6 bases unmatched. The CDR3 nucleotides read TGCGCCAGCAGCCAATGGACAGGGGTTTCCGAAAAACTGTTTTTT. Protein sequence: CASSQWTGVSEKLFF.

The J gene is TRBJ1-5, the V gene TRBV6-5; D is uncertain. V shed 1 base and J shed 0 bases, with 7 bases lying between them. Germline assignment: CDR1 MNHEY and CDR2 SVGAGI. The CDR3 runs 15 residues. The CDR3 reads CASSYWAVSNQPQHF. The CDR3 nucleotides are TGTGCCAGCAGTTACTGGGCAGTTAGCAATCAGCCCCAGCATTTT.

The J gene is TRBJ1-6, the V gene TRBV5-1, with 7 bases identical to TRBD1. The trim removed 0 bases at V and 7 bases at J, leaving 1 base unmatched. The CDR3 runs to 14 residues. Germline CDR1 SGHRS, CDR2 YFSETQ. As DNA, the CDR3 is TGCGCCAGCAGCTTGGAGGGACAGAATTCACCCCTCCACTTT. Protein: CASSLEGQNSPLHF.

The chain recombines TRBV10-3 with TRBJ2-7; tentatively, D is TRBD2 (5 bases). The CDR3 is made up of 12 amino acids. CDR1 and CDR2 from the germline V gene are ENHRY and SYGVKD. Trimming removed 8 bases from V and 0 bases from J, with 8 bases in between. CDR3 loop: CAIQADSYEQYF. The CDR3, as DNA: TGTGCCATCCAAGCGGACTCCTACGAGCAGTACTTC.